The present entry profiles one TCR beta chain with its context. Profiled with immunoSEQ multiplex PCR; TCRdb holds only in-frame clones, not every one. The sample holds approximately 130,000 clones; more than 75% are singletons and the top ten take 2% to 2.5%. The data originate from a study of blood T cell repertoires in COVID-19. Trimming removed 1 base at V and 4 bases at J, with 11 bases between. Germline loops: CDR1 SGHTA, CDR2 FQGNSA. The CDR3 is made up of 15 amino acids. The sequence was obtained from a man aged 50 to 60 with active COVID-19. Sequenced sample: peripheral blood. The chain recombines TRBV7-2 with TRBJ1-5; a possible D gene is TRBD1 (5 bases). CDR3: CASSLGAGSNQPQHF. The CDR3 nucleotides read TGTGCCAGCAGCTTAGGGGCAGGGTCTAATCAGCCCCAGCATTTT. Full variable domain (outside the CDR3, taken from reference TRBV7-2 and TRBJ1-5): GAGVSQSPSNKVTEKGKDVELRCDPISGHTALYWYRQSLGQGLEFLIYFQGNSAPDKSGLPSDRFSAERTGGSVSTLTIQRTQQEDSAVYLCASSLGAGSNQPQHFGDGTRLSIL.